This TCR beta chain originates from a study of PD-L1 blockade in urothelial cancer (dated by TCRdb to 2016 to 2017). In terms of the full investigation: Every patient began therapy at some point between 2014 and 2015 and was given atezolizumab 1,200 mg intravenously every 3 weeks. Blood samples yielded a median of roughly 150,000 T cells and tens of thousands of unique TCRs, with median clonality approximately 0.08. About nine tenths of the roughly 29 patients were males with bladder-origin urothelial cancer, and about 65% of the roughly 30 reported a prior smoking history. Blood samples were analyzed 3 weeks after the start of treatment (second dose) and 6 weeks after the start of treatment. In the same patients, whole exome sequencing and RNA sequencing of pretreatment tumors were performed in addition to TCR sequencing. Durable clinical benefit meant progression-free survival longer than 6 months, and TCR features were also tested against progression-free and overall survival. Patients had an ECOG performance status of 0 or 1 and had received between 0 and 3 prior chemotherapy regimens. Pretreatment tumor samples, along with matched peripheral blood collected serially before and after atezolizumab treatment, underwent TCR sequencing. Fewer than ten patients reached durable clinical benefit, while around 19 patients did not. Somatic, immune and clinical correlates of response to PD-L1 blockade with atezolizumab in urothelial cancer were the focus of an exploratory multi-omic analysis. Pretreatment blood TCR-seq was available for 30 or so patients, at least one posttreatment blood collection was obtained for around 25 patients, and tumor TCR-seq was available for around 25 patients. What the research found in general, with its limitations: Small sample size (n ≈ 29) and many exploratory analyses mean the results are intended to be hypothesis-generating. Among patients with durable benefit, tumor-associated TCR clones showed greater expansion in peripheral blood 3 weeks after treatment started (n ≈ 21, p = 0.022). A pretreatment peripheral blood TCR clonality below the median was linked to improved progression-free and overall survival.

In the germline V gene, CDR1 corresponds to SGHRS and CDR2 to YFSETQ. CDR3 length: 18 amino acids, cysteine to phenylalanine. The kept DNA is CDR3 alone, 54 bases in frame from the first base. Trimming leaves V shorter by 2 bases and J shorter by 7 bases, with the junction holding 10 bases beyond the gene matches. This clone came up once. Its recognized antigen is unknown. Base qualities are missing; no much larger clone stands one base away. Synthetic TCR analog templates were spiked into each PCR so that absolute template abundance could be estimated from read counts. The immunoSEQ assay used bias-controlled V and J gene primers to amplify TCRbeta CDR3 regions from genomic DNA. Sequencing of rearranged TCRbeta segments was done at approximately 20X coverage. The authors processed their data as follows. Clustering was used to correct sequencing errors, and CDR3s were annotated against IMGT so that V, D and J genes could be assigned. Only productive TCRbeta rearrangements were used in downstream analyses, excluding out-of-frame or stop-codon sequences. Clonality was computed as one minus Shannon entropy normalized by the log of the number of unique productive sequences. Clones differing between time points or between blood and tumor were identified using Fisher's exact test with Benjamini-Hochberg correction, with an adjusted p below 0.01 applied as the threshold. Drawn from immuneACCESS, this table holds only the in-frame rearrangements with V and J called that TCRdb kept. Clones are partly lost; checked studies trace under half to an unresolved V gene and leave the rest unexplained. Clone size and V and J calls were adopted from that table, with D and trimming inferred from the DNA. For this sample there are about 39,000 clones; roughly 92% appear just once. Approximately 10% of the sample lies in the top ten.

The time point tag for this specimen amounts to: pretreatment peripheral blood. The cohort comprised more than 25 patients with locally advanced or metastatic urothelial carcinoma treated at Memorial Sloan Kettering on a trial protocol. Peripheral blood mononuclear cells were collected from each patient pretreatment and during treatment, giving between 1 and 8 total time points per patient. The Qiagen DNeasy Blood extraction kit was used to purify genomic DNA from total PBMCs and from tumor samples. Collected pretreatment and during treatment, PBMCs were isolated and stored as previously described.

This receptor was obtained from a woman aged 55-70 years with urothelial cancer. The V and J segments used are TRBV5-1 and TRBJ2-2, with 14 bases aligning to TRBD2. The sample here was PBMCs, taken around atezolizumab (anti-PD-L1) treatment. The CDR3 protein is CASSFRIGTSGRGGELFF. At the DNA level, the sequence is TGCGCCAGCAGCTTTAGAATTGGGACTAGCGGGAGAGGCGGGGAGCTGTTTTTT.